The entry that follows covers one TCR beta chain sequence. This record belongs to a study of blood T cell repertoires in COVID-19. Here immunoSEQ multiplex PCR was the method, and the copy in TCRdb shows in-frame clones only, minus some. The repertoire consists of 270,000 or so clones, with around 85% occurring once and the leading ten covering approximately 1.5%. This CDR3 contains 17 residues. The V gene's germline CDR1 is MNHEY and CDR2 SVGEGT. V was cut by 4 bases and J by 0 bases, with 16 bases left in between. This TCR derives from a human donor with COVID-19, enrolled during active disease. The donor label of this sample is uncertain. J is TRBJ1-5 and V is TRBV6-2 or TRBV6-3, with D unresolved. Sequences were obtained from peripheral blood. This chain's CDR3 is CASSSILGGNSNQPQHF. DNA for the CDR3: TGTGCCAGCAGTTCCATCCTCGGCGGTAATAGCAATCAGCCCCAGCATTTT.